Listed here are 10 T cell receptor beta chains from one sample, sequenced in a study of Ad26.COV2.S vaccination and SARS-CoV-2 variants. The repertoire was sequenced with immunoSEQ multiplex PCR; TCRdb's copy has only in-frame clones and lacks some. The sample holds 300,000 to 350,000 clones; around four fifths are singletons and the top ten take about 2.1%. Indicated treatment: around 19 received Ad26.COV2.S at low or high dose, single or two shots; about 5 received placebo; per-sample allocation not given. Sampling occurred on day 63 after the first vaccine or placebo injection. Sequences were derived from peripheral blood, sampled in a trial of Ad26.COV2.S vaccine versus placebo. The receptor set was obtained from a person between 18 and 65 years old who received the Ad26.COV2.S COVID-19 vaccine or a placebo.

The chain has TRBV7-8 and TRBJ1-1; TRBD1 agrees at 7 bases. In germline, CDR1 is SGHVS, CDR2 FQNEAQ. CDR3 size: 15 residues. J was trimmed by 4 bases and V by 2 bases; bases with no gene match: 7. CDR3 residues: CASSLRGGQGTEAFF. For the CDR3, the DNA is TGTGCCAGCAGCTTAAGAGGGGGCCAGGGCACTGAAGCTTTCTTT.

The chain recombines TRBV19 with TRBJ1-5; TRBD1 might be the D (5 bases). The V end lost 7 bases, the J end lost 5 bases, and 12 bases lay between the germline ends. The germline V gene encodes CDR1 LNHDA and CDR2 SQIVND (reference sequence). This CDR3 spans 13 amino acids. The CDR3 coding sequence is TGTGCCAGTACCTCCCTCAGGGATCAGCCCCAGCATTTT. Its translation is CASTSLRDQPQHF.

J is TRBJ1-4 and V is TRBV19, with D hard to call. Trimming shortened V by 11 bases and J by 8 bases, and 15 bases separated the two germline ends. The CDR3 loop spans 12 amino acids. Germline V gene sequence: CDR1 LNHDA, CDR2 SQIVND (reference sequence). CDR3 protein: CAPTAAEEKLFF. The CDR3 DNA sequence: TGTGCCCCAACCGCCGCTGAGGAAAAACTGTTTTTT.

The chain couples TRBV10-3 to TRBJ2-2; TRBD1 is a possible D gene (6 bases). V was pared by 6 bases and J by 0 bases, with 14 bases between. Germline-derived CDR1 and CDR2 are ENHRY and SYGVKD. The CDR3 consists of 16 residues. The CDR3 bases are TGTGCCATCAGCGGAGTCAGGGGAGCGAACACCGGGGAGCTGTTTTTT. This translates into CAISGVRGANTGELFF.

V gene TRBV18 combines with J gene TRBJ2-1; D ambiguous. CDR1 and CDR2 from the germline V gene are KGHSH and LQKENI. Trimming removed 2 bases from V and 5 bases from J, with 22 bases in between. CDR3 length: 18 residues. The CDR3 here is CASSPKVVGRSLNNEQFF. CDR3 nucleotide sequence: TGTGCCAGCTCACCAAAGGTGGTAGGCCGCTCCCTAAACAATGAGCAGTTCTTC.

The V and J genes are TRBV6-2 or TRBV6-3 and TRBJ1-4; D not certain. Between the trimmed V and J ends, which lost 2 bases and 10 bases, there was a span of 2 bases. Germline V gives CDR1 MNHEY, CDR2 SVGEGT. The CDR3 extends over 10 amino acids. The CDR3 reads CASSYGKLFF. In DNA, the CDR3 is TGTGCCAGCAGTTACGGAAAACTGTTTTTT.

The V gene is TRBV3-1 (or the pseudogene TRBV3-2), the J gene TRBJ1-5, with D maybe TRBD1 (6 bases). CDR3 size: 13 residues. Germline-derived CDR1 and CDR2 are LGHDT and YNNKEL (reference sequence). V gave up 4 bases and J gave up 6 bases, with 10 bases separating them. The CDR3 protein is CASSLDRTQPQHF. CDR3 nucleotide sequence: TGTGCCAGCAGCCTGGACAGAACTCAGCCCCAGCATTTT.

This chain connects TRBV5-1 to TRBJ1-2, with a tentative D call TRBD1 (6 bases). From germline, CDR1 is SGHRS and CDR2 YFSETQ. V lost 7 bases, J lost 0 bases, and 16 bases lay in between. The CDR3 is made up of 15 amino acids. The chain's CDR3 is CASFNPGTSNYGYTF. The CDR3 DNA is TGCGCCAGCTTCAATCCCGGGACATCTAACTATGGCTACACCTTC.

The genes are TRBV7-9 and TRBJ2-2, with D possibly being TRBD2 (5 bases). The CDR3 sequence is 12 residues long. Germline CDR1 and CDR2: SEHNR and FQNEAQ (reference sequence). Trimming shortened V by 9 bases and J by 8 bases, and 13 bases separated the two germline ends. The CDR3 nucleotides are TGTGCCAGGGAGGCCCCGGCGGGGGAGCTGTTTTTT. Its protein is CAREAPAGELFF.

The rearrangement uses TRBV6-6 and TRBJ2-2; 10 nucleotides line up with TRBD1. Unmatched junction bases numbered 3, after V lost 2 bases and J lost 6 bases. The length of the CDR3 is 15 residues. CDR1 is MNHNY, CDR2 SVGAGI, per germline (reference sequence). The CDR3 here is CASSYTGTGAGELFF. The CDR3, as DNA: TGTGCCAGCAGTTACACCGGGACAGGGGCCGGGGAGCTGTTTTTT.